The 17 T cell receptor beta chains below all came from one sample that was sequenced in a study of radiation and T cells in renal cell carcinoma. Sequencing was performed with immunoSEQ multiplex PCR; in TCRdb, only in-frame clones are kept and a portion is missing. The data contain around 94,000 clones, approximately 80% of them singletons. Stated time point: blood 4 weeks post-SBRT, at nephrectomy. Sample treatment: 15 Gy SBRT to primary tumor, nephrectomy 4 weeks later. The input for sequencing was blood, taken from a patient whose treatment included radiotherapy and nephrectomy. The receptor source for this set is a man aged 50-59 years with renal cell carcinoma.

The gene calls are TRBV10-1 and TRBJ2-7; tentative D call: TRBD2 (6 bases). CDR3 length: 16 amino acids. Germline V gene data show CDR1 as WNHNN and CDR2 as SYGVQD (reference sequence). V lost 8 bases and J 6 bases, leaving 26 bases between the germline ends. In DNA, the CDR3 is TGCGCCAGCTCCGGGCCAAAAAGCGGGCAGGTAGGCGAGCAGTACTTC. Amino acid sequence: CASSGPKSGQVGEQYF.

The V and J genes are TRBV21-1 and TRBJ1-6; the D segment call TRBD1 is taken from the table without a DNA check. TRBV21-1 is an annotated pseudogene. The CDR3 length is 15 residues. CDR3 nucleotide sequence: TGTGCCAGCAGCAAAGACAGGGGGCTTGGTTCACCCCTCCACTTT. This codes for CASSKDRGLGSPLHF.

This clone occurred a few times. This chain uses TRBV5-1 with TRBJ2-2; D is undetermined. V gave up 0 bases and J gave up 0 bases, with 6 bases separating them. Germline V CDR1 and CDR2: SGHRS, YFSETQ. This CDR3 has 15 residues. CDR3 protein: CASSLESANTGELFF. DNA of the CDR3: TGCGCCAGCAGCTTGGAGTCCGCGAACACCGGGGAGCTGTTTTTT.

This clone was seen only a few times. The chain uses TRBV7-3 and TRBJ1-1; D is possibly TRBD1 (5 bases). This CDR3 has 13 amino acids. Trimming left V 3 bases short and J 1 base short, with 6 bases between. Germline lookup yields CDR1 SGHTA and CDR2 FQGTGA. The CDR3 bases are TGTGCCAGCAGCTTCACAGGGAACACTGAAGCTTTCTTT. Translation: CASSFTGNTEAFF.

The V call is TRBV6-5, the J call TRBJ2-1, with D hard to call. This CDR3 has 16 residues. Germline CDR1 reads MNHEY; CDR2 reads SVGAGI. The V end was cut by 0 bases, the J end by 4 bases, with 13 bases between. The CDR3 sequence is CASSYSLPGEYNEQFF. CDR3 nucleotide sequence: TGTGCCAGCAGTTACTCGCTCCCAGGCGAATACAATGAGCAGTTCTTC.

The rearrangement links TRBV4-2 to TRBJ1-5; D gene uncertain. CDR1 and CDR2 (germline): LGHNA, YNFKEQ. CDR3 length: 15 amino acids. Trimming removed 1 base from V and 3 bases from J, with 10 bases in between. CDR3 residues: CASSQGGSTNQPQHF. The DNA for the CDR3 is TGTGCCAGCAGCCAAGGTGGAAGTACCAATCAGCCCCAGCATTTT.

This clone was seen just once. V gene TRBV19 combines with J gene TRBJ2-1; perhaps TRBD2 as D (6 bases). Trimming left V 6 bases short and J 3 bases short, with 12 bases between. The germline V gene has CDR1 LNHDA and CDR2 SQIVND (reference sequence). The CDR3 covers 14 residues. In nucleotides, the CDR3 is TGTGCCAGTAGGGGGGGACTTAACTACAATGAGCAGTTCTTC. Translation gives CASRGGLNYNEQFF.

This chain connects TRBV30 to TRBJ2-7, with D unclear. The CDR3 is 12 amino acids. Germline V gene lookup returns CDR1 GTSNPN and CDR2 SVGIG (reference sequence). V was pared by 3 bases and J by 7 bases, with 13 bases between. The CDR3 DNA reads TGTGCCTGGAGCGAGGCGGAGACTGAGCAGTACTTC. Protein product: CAWSEAETEQYF.

This CDR3 reads CASSYVTGSNEQFF. CDR3 DNA sequence: TGTGCCAGCAGTTACGTCACTGGTTCGAATGAGCAGTTCTTC. The rearrangement joins TRBV6-5 to TRBJ2-1; no clear D. With 2 bases removed from V and 7 bases from J, the gap between germline ends came to 12 bases. This CDR3 region has 14 residues. Germline CDR1 reads MNHEY; CDR2 reads SVGAGI.

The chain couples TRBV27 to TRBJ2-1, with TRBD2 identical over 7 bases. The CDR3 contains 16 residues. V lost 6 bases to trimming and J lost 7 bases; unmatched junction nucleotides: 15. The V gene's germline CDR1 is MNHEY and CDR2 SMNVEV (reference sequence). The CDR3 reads CASSNYKRGDANEQFF. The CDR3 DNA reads TGTGCCAGCAGCAATTATAAACGGGGGGATGCGAATGAGCAGTTCTTC.

The CDR3 region is CASSFGRYNEQFF. Here the CDR3 DNA reads TGTGCCAGCAGCTTCGGGCGGTACAATGAGCAGTTCTTC. V gene TRBV11-3 combines with J gene TRBJ2-1; D is unresolved. CDR1 and CDR2 from the germline V gene are SGHNT and YENEEA. Trimming removed 3 bases from V and 4 bases from J, with 7 bases in between. There are 13 residues in the CDR3.

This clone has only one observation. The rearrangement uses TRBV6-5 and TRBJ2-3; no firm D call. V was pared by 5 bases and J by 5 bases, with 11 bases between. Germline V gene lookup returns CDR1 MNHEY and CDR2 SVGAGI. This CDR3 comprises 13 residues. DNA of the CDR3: TGTGCCAGCAGTCTCTCAATTCGAGATACGCAGTATTTT. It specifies CASSLSIRDTQYF.

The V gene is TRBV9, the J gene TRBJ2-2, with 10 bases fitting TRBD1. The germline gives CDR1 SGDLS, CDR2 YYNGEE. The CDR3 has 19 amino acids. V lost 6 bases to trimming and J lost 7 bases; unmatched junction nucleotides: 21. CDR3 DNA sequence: TGTGCCAGCAAAAAAGGTGGGGACAGGGGAGATCACGAGAGCGGGGAGCTGTTTTTT. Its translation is CASKKGGDRGDHESGELFF. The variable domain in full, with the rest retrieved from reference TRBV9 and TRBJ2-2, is DSGVTQTPKHLITATGQRVTLRCSPRSGDLSVYWYQQSLDQGLQFLIQYYNGEERAKGNILERFSAQQFPDLHSELNLSSLELGDSALYFCASKKGGDRGDHESGELFFGEGSRLTVL.

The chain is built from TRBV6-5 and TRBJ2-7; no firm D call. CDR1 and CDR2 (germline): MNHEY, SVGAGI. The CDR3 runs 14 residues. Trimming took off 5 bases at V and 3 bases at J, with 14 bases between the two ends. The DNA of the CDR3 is TGTGCCAGCAGTCCTGCGGAGATTTTCTACGAGCAGTACTTC. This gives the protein CASSPAEIFYEQYF.

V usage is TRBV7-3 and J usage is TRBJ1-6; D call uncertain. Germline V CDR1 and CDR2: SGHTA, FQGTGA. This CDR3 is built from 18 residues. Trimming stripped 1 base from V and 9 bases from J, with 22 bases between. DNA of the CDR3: TGTGCCAGCAGCTTAATTTTACCGACCTTCTATAATGGTTCACCCCTCCACTTT. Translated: CASSLILPTFYNGSPLHF.

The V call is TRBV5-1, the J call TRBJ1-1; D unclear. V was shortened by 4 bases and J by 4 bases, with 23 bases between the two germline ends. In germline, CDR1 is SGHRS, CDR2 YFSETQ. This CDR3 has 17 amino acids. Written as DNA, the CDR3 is TGCGCCAGCAGCCAATTGAGCCCCCCGGGCCGTAGCACTGAAGCTTTCTTT. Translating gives CASSQLSPPGRSTEAFF.

The CDR3 DNA sequence: TGTGCCAGCAGTGAGGATCGGGTTATGAACTATGGCTACACCTTC. Protein: CASSEDRVMNYGYTF. The J gene is TRBJ1-2, the V gene TRBV2; no definite D call. Germline CDR1 SNHLY, CDR2 FYNNEI. Trimming shortened V by 3 bases and J by 2 bases, and 13 bases separated the two germline ends. The CDR3 totals 15 residues. The full variable domain, with the rest looked up from reference TRBV2 and TRBJ1-2, is EPEVTQTPSHQVTQMGQEVILRCVPISNHLYFYWYRQILGQKVEFLVSFYNNEISEKSEIFDDQFSVERPDGSNFTLKIRSTKLEDSAMYFCASSEDRVMNYGYTFGSGTRLTVV.